This passage covers 11 T cell receptor beta chains from one sample sequenced in a study of long-term antiretroviral therapy in people with HIV. Sequencing used immunoSEQ v3.0 at survey level. TCRdb's table, derived via immunoSEQ multiplex PCR, lists solely in-frame clones and lacks some. The table includes about 36,000 clones, 94% detected once. The sequencing used unsorted PBMCs, collected 4.1 years after starting antiretroviral therapy. All receptors come from a woman in her forties or fifties with HIV.

The V and J genes are TRBV5-1 and TRBJ2-3; D unresolved. This CDR3 has 12 residues. The V gene's germline CDR1 is SGHRS and CDR2 YFSETQ. The V end lost 1 base, the J end lost 6 bases, and 6 bases lay between the germline ends. This CDR3 reads CASSLIPDTQYF. The CDR3 nucleotides are TGCGCCAGCAGCTTGATTCCGGATACGCAGTATTTT.

V and J are TRBV7-2 and TRBJ2-5; D not certain. The CDR3 consists of 11 residues. Trimming took off 2 bases at V and 4 bases at J, with 2 bases between the two ends. Germline CDR1 SGHTA, CDR2 FQGNSA. The CDR3 protein is CASSLLETQYF. CDR3 bases: TGTGCCAGCAGCTTACTAGAGACCCAGTACTTC. Using reference TRBV7-2 and TRBJ2-5 for the parts outside the CDR3, the full variable domain is GAGVSQSPSNKVTEKGKDVELRCDPISGHTALYWYRQSLGQGLEFLIYFQGNSAPDKSGLPSDRFSAERTGGSVSTLTIQRTQQEDSAVYLCASSLLETQYFGPGTRLLVL.

The chain uses TRBV5-4 and TRBJ2-1, with 8 bases fitting TRBD1. Germline CDR1 reads SGHNT; CDR2 reads YYREEE (reference sequence). The CDR3 is 17 amino acids. The V and J ends lost 0 bases and 5 bases, in that order; junction bases with no gene match: 10. The CDR3 region has the DNA TGTGCCAGCAGCTTGGGCCCAGGGGGCGATTTAGACAATGAGCAGTTCTTC. Translation: CASSLGPGGDLDNEQFF.

The chain combines TRBV19 with TRBJ1-1, with D possibly matching TRBD1 (5 bases). Germline assignment: CDR1 LNHDA and CDR2 SQIVND (reference sequence). With 4 bases removed from V and 2 bases from J, the gap between germline ends came to 11 bases. The CDR3 has 14 amino acids. The CDR3 reads CASSKSGLNTEAFF. CDR3 in DNA: TGTGCCAGTAGTAAGTCAGGGCTAAACACTGAAGCTTTCTTT.

This clone was observed a single time. The chain couples TRBV25-1 to TRBJ1-3; no clear D gene. Germline V gives CDR1 MGHDK, CDR2 SYGVNS. The CDR3 sequence is 16 residues long. V was shortened by 3 bases and J by 5 bases, with 17 bases between the two germline ends. As DNA, the CDR3 is TGTGCCAGCAGTGACCTCCCGAGAACCGAAAGAAACACCATATATTTT. Protein: CASSDLPRTERNTIYF. Based on the CDR3 plus reference TRBV25-1 and TRBJ1-3, the full variable domain is EADIYQTPRYLVIGTGKKITLECSQTMGHDKMYWYQQDPGMELHLIHYSYGVNSTEKGDLSSESTVSRIRTEHFPLTLESARPSHTSQYLCASSDLPRTERNTIYFGEGSWLTVV.

This chain joins TRBV7-9 and TRBJ2-3, with a weak D call TRBD2 (5 bases). The V and J ends lost 5 bases and 3 bases respectively, with 18 bases between them. Germline CDR1 SEHNR, CDR2 FQNEAQ (reference sequence). The CDR3 loop spans 16 amino acids. For the CDR3, the DNA is TGTGCCAGCAGCCCCCTATCCGGGGAGTTGACAGATACGCAGTATTTT. Protein product: CASSPLSGELTDTQYF.

In its sample, this clone was seen a few times. CDR3 region: CASSIRGRRDTEAFF. The CDR3 nucleotides read TGTGCCAGTAGTATCCGGGGGCGGAGGGACACTGAAGCTTTCTTT. The rearrangement links TRBV19 to TRBJ1-1; D is perhaps TRBD1 (6 bases). CDR1 is LNHDA, CDR2 SQIVND, per germline (reference sequence). V was trimmed by 3 bases and J by 3 bases, leaving 14 bases between them. This CDR3 is 15 amino acids long.

CDR3 in amino acids: CASSLVNGGAYGYTF. The CDR3 DNA reads as TGTGCCAGCAGCTTAGTCAACGGGGGCGCCTACGGCTACACCTTC. V gene TRBV7-2 combines with J gene TRBJ1-2, with D tentatively TRBD1 (6 bases). The CDR3 extends over 15 amino acids. The V gene lost 1 base and the J gene lost 8 bases, with 17 bases spanning the gap. Germline CDR1 is SGHTA and CDR2 is FQGNSA.

J is TRBJ2-1 and V is TRBV12-5; D is unclear. The CDR3 is made up of 14 amino acids. Germline lookup yields CDR1 LGHNT and CDR2 FRNRAP. V lost 0 bases and J lost 3, with 6 bases in between. DNA of the CDR3: TGTGCTAGTGGTTTGGTACCCCTCTACAATGAGCAGTTCTTC. This gives the protein CASGLVPLYNEQFF. The full variable domain, in which reference TRBV12-5 and TRBJ2-1 provide the parts outside the CDR3, is DARVTQTPRHKVTEMGQEVTMRCQPILGHNTVFWYRQTMMQGLELLAYFRNRAPLDDSGMPKDRFSAEMPDATLATLKIQPSEPRDSAVYFCASGLVPLYNEQFFGPGTRLTVL.

The chain uses TRBV29-1 and TRBJ1-2, with D uncertain. Between the trimmed V and J ends, which lost 2 bases and 0 bases, there was a span of 13 bases. The CDR3 extends over 15 amino acids. The V gene's germline CDR1 is SQVTM and CDR2 ANQGSEA. In DNA, the CDR3 is TGCAGCGTTGAACGGCGTCGGGCCACTAACTATGGCTACACCTTC. Protein: CSVERRRATNYGYTF.

The CDR3, as DNA: TGTGCCAGCAGCTTCGCCGTAGTAGCGGGGGGACACAATGAGCAGTTCTTC. Translation gives CASSFAVVAGGHNEQFF. This chain links TRBV7-3 with TRBJ2-1; TRBD2 aligns across 10 bases. The junction had 10 bases not matched to a gene; V was cut back by 3 bases and J by 5 bases. Germline CDR1 and CDR2: SGHTA and FQGTGA. This CDR3 has 17 amino acids.